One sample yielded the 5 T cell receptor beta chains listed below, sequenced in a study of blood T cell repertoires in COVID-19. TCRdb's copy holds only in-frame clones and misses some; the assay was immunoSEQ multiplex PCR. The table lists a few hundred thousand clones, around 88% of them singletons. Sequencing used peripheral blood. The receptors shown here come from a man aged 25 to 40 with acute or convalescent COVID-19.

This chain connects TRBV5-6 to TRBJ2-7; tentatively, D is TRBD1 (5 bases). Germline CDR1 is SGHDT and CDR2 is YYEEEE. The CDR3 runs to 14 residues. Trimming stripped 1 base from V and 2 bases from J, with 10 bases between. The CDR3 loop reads CASSLIQGPYEQYF. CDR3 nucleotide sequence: TGTGCCAGCAGCTTGATCCAGGGCCCCTACGAGCAGTACTTC.

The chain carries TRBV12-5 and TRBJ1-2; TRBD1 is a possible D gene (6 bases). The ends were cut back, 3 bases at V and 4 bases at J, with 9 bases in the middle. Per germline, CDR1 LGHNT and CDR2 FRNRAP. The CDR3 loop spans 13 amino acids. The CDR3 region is CASGFDRTYGYTF. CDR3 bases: TGTGCTAGTGGTTTTGACAGGACCTATGGCTACACCTTC.

This CDR3 reads CASSVRGTDNEQFF. The CDR3 region has the DNA TGTGCCAGCAGTGTAAGGGGTACGGACAATGAGCAGTTCTTC. The rearrangement joins TRBV6-4 to TRBJ2-1; D might be TRBD1 (5 bases). The CDR3 has 14 amino acids. Germline CDR1 is MRHNA and CDR2 is SNTAGT. Trimming removed 4 bases at V and 5 bases at J, with 12 bases between.

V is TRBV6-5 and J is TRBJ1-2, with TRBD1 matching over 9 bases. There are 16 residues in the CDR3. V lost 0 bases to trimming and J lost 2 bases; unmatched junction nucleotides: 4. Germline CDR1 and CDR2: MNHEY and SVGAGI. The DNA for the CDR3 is TGTGCCAGCAGTTACTCGATGGGACAGGGCAACTATGGCTACACCTTC. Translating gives CASSYSMGQGNYGYTF.

Written as DNA, the CDR3 is TGTGCCAGCAGCAAAGCCCGGGTAGCGGGTACGCAGTATTTT. Translation: CASSKARVAGTQYF. The chain couples TRBV3-1 (or the pseudogene TRBV3-2) to TRBJ2-3; the match to TRBD2 covers 7 bases. This CDR3 is built from 14 residues. Germline V gene data show CDR1 as LGHDT and CDR2 as YNNKEL (reference sequence). The junction had 10 bases not matched to a gene; V was cut back by 5 bases and J by 8 bases.